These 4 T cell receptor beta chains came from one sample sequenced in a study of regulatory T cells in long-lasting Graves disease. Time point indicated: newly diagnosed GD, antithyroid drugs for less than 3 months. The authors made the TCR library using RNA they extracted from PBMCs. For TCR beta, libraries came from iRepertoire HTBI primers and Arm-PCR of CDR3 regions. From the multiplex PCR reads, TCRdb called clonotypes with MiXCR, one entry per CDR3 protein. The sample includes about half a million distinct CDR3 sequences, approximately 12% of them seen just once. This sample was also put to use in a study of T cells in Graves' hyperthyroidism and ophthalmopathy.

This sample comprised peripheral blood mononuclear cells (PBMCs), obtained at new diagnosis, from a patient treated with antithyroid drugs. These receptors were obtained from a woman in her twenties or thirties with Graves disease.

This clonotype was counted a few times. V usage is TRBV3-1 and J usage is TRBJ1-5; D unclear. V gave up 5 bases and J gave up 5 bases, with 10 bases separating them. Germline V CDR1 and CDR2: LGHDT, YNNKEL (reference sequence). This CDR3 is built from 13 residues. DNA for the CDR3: TGTGCCAGCAGCTTAGGACCTTATCAGCCCCAGCATTTT. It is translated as CASSLGPYQPQHF.

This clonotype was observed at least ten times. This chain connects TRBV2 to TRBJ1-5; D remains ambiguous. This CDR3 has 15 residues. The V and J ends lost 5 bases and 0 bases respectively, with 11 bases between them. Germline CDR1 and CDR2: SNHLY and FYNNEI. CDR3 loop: CASSPLRDSNQPQHF. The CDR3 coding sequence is TGTGCCAGCAGTCCACTAAGGGATAGCAATCAGCCCCAGCATTTT.

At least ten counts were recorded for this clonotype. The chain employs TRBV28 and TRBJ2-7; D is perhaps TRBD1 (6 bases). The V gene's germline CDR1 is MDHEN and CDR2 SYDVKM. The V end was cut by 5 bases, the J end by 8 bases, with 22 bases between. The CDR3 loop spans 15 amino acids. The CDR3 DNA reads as TGTGCCAGCAGTACTCCAGGGGCCCCTGGGTGGAAGCAGTACTTC. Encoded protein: CASSTPGAPGWKQYF.

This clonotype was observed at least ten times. The CDR3 here is CASRTMPFTDTQYF. CDR3 sequence (DNA): TGTGCCAGCAGGACGATGCCCTTCACAGATACGCAGTATTTT. The chain has TRBV6-2 or TRBV6-3 and TRBJ2-3; D unclear. The V end lost 6 bases, the J end lost 2 bases, and 12 bases lay between the germline ends. The CDR3 has 14 amino acids. CDR1 and CDR2 from the germline V gene are MNHEY and SVGEGT.